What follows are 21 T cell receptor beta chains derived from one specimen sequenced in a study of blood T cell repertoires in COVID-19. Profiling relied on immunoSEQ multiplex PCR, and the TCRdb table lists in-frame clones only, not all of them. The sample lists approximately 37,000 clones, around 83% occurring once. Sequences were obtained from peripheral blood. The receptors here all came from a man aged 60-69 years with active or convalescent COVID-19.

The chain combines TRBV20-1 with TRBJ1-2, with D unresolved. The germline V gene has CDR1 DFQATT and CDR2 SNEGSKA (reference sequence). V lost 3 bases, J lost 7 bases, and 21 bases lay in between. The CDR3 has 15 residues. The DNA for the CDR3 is TGCAGTGCTAGTCCTACAGCGGCCATCATCCGTGGCTACACCTTC. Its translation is CSASPTAAIIRGYTF.

CDR3 residues: CASSLDRVNTEAFF. The CDR3 DNA is TGTGCCAGCAGCCTCGACAGGGTGAACACTGAAGCTTTCTTT. V is TRBV7-2 and J is TRBJ1-1; 7 bases line up with TRBD1. V dropped 5 bases and J dropped 0; count of bases not matched to a gene: 3. CDR3 length equals 14 residues. The germline V gene has CDR1 SGHTA and CDR2 FQGNSA.

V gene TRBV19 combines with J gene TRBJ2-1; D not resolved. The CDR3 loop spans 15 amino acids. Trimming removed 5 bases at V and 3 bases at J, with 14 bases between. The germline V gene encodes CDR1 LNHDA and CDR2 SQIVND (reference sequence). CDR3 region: CASSHRDFIYNEQFF. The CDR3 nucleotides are TGTGCCAGTAGTCATCGTGACTTTATCTACAATGAGCAGTTCTTC. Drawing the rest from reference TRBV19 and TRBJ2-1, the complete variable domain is DGGITQSPKYLFRKEGQNVTLSCEQNLNHDAMYWYRQDPGQGLRLIYYSQIVNDFQKGDIAEGYSVSREKKESFPLTVTSAQKNPTAFYLCASSHRDFIYNEQFFGPGTRLTVL.

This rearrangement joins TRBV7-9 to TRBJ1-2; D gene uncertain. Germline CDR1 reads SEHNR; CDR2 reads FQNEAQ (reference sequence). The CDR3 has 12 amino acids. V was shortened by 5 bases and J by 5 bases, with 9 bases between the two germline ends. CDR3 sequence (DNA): TGTGCCAGCAGCGCGAGTGGTTATGGCTACACCTTC. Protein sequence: CASSASGYGYTF.

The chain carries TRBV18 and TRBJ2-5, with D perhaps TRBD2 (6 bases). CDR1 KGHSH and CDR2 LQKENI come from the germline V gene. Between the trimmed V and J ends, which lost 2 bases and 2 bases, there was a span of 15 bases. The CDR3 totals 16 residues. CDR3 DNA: TGTGCCAGCTCACCAATCAAGGGAGGCCTTCAAGAGACCCAGTACTTC. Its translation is CASSPIKGGLQETQYF.

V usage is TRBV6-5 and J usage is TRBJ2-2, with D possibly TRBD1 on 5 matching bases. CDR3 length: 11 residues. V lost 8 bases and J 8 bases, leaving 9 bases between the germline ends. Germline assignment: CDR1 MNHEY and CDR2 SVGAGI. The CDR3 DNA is TGTGCCAGCCGACAGTCTGGGGAGCTGTTTTTT. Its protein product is CASRQSGELFF.

The CDR3 loop reads CASSRQNFGNTIYF. As DNA, the CDR3 is TGTGCCAGCAGTAGACAGAACTTTGGAAACACCATATATTTT. This chain uses TRBV2 with TRBJ1-3; tentatively, D is TRBD1 (5 bases). Per germline, CDR1 SNHLY and CDR2 FYNNEI. This CDR3 has 14 residues. V lost 5 bases to trimming and J lost 3 bases, with 11 bases between them. Based on the CDR3 plus reference TRBV2 and TRBJ1-3, the full variable domain is EPEVTQTPSHQVTQMGQEVILRCVPISNHLYFYWYRQILGQKVEFLVSFYNNEISEKSEIFDDQFSVERPDGSNFTLKIRSTKLEDSAMYFCASSRQNFGNTIYFGEGSWLTVV.

Written as DNA, the CDR3 is TGTGCCAGCAGCTTGGGCGGGGGACTAGCGGTAGGCAGCACAGATACGCAGTATTTT. Its translation is CASSLGGGLAVGSTDTQYF. The chain recombines TRBV5-4 with TRBJ2-3, with 11 nucleotides matching TRBD2. CDR1 SGHNT and CDR2 YYREEE come from the germline V gene (reference sequence). Trimming removed 0 bases from V and 0 bases from J; junction bases left unmatched: 9. CDR3 length equals 19 residues.

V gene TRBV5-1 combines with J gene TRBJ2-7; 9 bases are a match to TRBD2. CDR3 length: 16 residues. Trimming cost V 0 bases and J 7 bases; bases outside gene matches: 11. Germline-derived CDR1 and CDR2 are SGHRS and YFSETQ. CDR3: CASSLAGAGGPGEQYV. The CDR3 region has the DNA TGCGCCAGCAGCTTGGCCGGCGCGGGGGGGCCCGGGGAGCAGTACGTC.

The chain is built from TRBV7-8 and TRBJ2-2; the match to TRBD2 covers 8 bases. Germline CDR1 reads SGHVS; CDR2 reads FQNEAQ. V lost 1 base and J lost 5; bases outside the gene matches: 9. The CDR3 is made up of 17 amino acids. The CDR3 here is CASSLGPGGEKTGELFF. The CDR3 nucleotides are TGTGCCAGCAGCTTAGGTCCGGGAGGGGAGAAAACCGGGGAGCTGTTTTTT.

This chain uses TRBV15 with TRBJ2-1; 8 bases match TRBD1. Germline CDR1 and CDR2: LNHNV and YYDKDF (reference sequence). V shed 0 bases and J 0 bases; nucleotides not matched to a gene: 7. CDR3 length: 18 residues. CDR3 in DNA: TGTGCCACCAGCAGAGACTCACTACAGGGGGACTCCTACAATGAGCAGTTCTTC. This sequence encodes CATSRDSLQGDSYNEQFF.

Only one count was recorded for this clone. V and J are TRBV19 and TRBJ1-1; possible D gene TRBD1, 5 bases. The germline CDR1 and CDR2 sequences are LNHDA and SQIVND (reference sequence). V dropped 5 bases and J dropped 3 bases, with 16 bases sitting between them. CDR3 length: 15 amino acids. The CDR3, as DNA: TGTGCCAGTAGTTACAACTGGGGCGCGGACACTGAAGCTTTCTTT. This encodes CASSYNWGADTEAFF.

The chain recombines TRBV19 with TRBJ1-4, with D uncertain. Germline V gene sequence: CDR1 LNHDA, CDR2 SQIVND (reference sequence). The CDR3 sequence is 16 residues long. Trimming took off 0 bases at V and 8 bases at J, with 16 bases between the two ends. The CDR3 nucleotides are TGTGCCAGTAGTATAGATCTAGCCTTTAGCTCGGAAAAACTGTTTTTT. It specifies CASSIDLAFSSEKLFF.

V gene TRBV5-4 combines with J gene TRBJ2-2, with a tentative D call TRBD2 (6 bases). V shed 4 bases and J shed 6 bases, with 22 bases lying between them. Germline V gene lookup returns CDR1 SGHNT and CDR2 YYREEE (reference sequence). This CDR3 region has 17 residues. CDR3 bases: TGTGCCAGCAGCGTTGCGGGTGGGTTGACGGGGGCCGGGGAGCTGTTTTTT. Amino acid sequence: CASSVAGGLTGAGELFF.

The CDR3, as DNA: TGCGCCAGCAGCCAAGGATCTTTCGGCGGGTCTAGCTCTGGAAACACCATATATTTT. Protein sequence: CASSQGSFGGSSSGNTIYF. The chain recombines TRBV4-1 with TRBJ1-3; D remains unclear. In germline, CDR1 is MGHRA, CDR2 YSYEKL. The length of the CDR3 is 19 residues. The V gene lost 1 base and the J gene lost 0 bases, with 19 bases spanning the gap.

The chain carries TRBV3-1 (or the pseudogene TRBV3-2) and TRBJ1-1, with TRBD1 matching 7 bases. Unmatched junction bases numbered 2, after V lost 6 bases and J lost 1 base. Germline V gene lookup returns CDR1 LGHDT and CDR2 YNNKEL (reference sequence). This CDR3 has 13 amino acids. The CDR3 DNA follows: TGTGCCAGCAGTTCAGGGGGGAACACTGAAGCTTTCTTT. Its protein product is CASSSGGNTEAFF.

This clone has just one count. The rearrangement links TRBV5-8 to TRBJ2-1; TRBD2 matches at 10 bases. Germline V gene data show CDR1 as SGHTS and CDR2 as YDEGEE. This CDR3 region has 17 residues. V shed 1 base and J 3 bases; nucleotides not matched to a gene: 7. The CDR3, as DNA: TGTGCCAGCAGCTTGAGGATTGGGACTAGCGACTACAATGAGCAGTTCTTC. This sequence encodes CASSLRIGTSDYNEQFF.

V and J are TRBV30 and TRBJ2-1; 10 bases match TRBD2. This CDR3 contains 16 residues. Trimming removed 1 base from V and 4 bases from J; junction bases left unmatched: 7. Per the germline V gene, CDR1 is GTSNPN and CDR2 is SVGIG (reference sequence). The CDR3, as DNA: TGTGCCTGGAGTGCGGCCGGACTAGCGGCTTACAATGAGCAGTTCTTC. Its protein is CAWSAAGLAAYNEQFF.

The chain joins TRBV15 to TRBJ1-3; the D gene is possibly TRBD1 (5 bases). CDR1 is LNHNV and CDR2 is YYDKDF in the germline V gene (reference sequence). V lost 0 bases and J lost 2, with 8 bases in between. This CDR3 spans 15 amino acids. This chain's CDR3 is CATSREGATGNTIYF. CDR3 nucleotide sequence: TGTGCCACCAGCAGAGAAGGGGCGACTGGAAACACCATATATTTT.

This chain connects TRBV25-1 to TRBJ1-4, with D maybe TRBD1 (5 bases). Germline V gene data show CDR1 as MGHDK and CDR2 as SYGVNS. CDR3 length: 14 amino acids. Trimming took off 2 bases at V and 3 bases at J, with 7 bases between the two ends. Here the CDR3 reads CASSEGGSNEKLFF. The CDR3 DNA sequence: TGTGCCAGCAGTGAAGGGGGGTCTAATGAAAAACTGTTTTTT.

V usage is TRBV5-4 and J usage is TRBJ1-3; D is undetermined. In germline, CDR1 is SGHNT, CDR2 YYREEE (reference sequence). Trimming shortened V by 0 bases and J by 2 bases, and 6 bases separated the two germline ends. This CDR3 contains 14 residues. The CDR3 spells CASSLAGPGNTIYF. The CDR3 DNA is TGTGCCAGCAGCTTGGCTGGGCCTGGAAACACCATATATTTT.